This TCR beta chain originates from a study of CD8 T cells in ankylosing spondylitis. The V and J ends lost 3 bases and 2 bases, in that order; junction bases with no gene match: 4. CDR1 and CDR2 (germline): WSHSY, SAAADI. The CDR3 extends over 15 amino acids. Regarding the study as a whole: Matched synovial fluid from ankylosing spondylitis patients was reported to be enriched for disease-linked clones. Earlier studies detected some motif variants in reactive arthritis synovial fluid and blood. Disease-associated clonotypes exhibited CD8+ identity and were relatively infrequent in peripheral blood.

Libraries of TCR beta came from quantitative 5'-RACE with molecular barcodes. TCRdb recomputed calls from the 5' RACE reads with MiXCR, one row per CDR3 protein. The repertoire holds under 250,000 distinct CDR3 sequences, with roughly a third as singletons. Regarding this clonotype: Its target is not known.

Sequencing was performed on blood, either unsorted or a sorted T cell fraction (not recorded which). This clonotype was obtained from a male donor with ankylosing spondylitis or in good health (not recorded which). This sequence joins TRBV10-2 and TRBJ2-1; 7 bases align to TRBD2. CDR3 in DNA: TGCGCCAGCAGTGATGTCGGGGGGACCTACAATGAGCAGTTCTTC. Its translation is CASSDVGGTYNEQFF.